This T cell receptor (beta chain) is from a study of blood T cell repertoires in COVID-19. The CDR3 has 14 amino acids. Germline trimming cut 4 bases from V and 5 bases from J; bases unmatched to any gene: 5. The germline V gene encodes CDR1 KGHSH and CDR2 LQKENI. Recruitment covered some 25 US areas and drew participants whose ages spanned roughly 18 to 100 years. As for this clone: Other DNA sequences in the sample encode the same CDR3.

Libraries were prepared by immunoSEQ multiplex PCR; TCRdb keeps only in-frame clonotypes and omits some of them. The table has roughly 330,000 clones, about 85% seen once. The sequenced sample consisted of PBMCs or T cells enriched from blood (not recorded which). This clonotype was sampled from a woman aged 25-40 years who had recovered from COVID-19. The J gene is TRBJ1-2, the V gene TRBV18, with 9 bases that match TRBD1. CDR3 in DNA: TGTGCCAGCTCACAGGACAGGGGCGGGTATGGCTACACCTTC. Translated, it gives CASSQDRGGYGYTF.